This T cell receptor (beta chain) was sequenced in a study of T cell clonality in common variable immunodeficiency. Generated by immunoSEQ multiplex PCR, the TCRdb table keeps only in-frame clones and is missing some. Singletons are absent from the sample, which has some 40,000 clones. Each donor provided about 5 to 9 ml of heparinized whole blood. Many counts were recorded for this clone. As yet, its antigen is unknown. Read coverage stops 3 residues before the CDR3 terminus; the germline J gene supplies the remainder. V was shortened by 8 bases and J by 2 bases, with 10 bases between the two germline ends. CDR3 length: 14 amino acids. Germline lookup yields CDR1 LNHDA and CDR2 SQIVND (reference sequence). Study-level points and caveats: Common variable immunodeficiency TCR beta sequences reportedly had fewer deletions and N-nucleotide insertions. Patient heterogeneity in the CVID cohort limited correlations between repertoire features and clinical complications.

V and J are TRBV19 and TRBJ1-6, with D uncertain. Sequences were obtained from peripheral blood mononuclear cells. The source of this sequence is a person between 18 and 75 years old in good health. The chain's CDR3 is CASALKAYNSPLHF. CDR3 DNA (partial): TGTGCCAGTGCCCTCAAGGCCTATAATTCACCC.